Each of the 30 T cell receptor beta chains below was sequenced from the same sample in a study of chemoradiotherapy in HPV16-positive cancers. Profiling relied on immunoSEQ multiplex PCR, and the TCRdb table lists in-frame clones only, not all of them. The sample gives 7,500 to 8,000 clones, around 80% of which show up once; 1.9% is in the top ten. The specimen was obtained from a patient who underwent chemoradiotherapy. Receptor source: a human donor with HPV-associated anogenital cancer.

The chain recombines TRBV9 with TRBJ2-5, with a tentative D call TRBD2 (6 bases). TRBJ2-7 matches the DNA end more closely, so the J call is doubtful. This CDR3 region has 15 residues. The germline CDR1 and CDR2 sequences are SGDLS and YYNGEE. The CDR3 nucleotides are TGTGCCAGCAGCCCGGGGGACTTCCGCCCCTACGAGCAGTACTTC. Its translation is CASSPGDFRPYEQYF.

The chain combines TRBV7-3 with TRBJ2-1; 8 nucleotides match TRBD2. Germline assignment: CDR1 SGHTA and CDR2 FQGTGA. The J segment lost 5 bases and the V segment lost 6 bases, leaving 6 bases of the junction unmatched. The CDR3 contains 14 residues. This chain's CDR3 is CASRREAGDNEQFF. In DNA, the CDR3 is TGTGCCAGCAGGAGAGAAGCGGGAGACAATGAGCAGTTCTTC. Combining the CDR3 with reference TRBV7-3 and TRBJ2-1 gives the whole variable domain GAGVSQTPSNKVTEKGKYVELRCDPISGHTALYWYRQSLGQGPEFLIYFQGTGAADDSGLPNDRFFAVRPEGSVSTLKIQRTERGDSAVYLCASRREAGDNEQFFGPGTRLTVL.

Notes on this clone: One junction end does not reproduce the germline sequence, and a read error may be involved. V usage is TRBV7-7 and J usage is TRBJ2-7; D is possibly TRBD2 (6 bases). The CDR3 consists of 13 residues. Germline CDR1 is SSHAT and CDR2 is FNYEAQ (reference sequence). The CDR3 DNA sequence: TGTGCTAGCAGCCTTAGCGGATCCTACGAGCAGTACTTC. This codes for CASSLSGSYEQYF. The variable domain in full, completed from reference TRBV7-7 and TRBJ2-7, reads GAGVSQSPRYKVTKRGQDVTLRCDPISSHATLYWYQQALGQGPEFLTYFNYEAQPDKSGLPSDRFSAERPEGSISTLTIQRTEQRDSAMYRCASSLSGSYEQYFGPGTRLTVT.

The gene calls are TRBV28 and TRBJ1-2; D remains unclear. V gave up 6 bases and J gave up 2 bases, with 13 bases separating them. CDR1 is MDHEN and CDR2 is SYDVKM in the germline V gene. CDR3 length: 14 amino acids. In DNA, the CDR3 is TGTGCCAGCAGCATCGGAGGATCAAACTATGGCTACACCTTC. Its protein product is CASSIGGSNYGYTF.

The CDR3 loop is CARGTSGGMQFF. CDR3 coding DNA: TGTGCCAGGGGTACTAGCGGGGGGATGCAGTTCTTC. This chain uses TRBV19 with TRBJ2-1; 12 nucleotides match TRBD2. J gave up 12 bases and V 9 bases, and 6 bases lay outside the gene matches. The CDR3 consists of 12 residues. CDR1 is LNHDA and CDR2 is SQIVND in the germline V gene (reference sequence).

This clone was seen a few times. The chain has TRBV7-2 and TRBJ1-2; TRBD1 matches at 7 bases. Germline CDR1 reads SGHTA; CDR2 reads FQGNSA. This CDR3 spans 14 amino acids. The trim removed 5 bases at V and 4 bases at J, leaving 7 bases unmatched. The CDR3 loop is CASSTPGQSYGYTF. In DNA, the CDR3 is TGTGCCAGCAGCACCCCGGGACAGTCCTATGGCTACACCTTC.

This chain connects TRBV2 to TRBJ1-5, with D tentatively TRBD1 (6 bases). Germline CDR1 is SNHLY and CDR2 is FYNNEI. Trimming removed 2 bases from V and 7 bases from J, with 12 bases in between. This CDR3 contains 14 residues. DNA of the CDR3: TGTGCCAGCAGTGAATTGGGTAGGGGGCAGCCCCAGCATTTT. Protein product: CASSELGRGQPQHF.

The rearrangement joins TRBV19 to TRBJ2-1; perhaps TRBD2 as D (5 bases). V lost 6 bases and J lost 7, with 16 bases in between. In germline, CDR1 is LNHDA, CDR2 SQIVND (reference sequence). The length of the CDR3 is 14 residues. CDR3 sequence: CASSDPIRGNEQFF. CDR3 in DNA: TGTGCCAGTAGCGACCCGATTCGAGGGAATGAGCAGTTCTTC. The whole variable domain, remainder taken from reference TRBV19 and TRBJ2-1, is DGGITQSPKYLFRKEGQNVTLSCEQNLNHDAMYWYRQDPGQGLRLIYYSQIVNDFQKGDIAEGYSVSREKKESFPLTVTSAQKNPTAFYLCASSDPIRGNEQFFGPGTRLTVL.

V usage is TRBV6-1 and J usage is TRBJ1-2, with 7 bases aligning to TRBD1. The CDR3 sequence is 14 residues long. V lost 3 bases and J lost 8; bases outside the gene matches: 9. Germline V gives CDR1 MNHNS, CDR2 SASEGT. CDR3 in amino acids: CASSDIDRAWGYTF. CDR3 in DNA: TGTGCCAGCAGTGACATTGACAGGGCGTGGGGCTACACCTTC.

This clone was recorded only once. This sequence joins TRBV6-5 and TRBJ1-2; no clear D gene. Germline-derived CDR1 and CDR2 are MNHEY and SVGAGI. Trimming removed 7 bases from V and 3 bases from J, with 15 bases in between. CDR3 length equals 14 residues. CDR3 sequence (DNA): TGTGCCAGCACCATGAAGAGAGGTGACTATGGCTACACCTTC. It is translated as CASTMKRGDYGYTF.

The chain recombines TRBV19 with TRBJ2-2, with 8 bases lining up with TRBD1. The CDR3 spans 16 residues. Germline CDR1 LNHDA, CDR2 SQIVND (reference sequence). V lost 7 bases to trimming and J lost 4 bases; unmatched junction nucleotides: 11. The CDR3 DNA reads TGTGCCAGTAAGGACCGCCAGGGGGCGATCACCGGGGAGCTGTTTTTT. Protein product: CASKDRQGAITGELFF.

V and J are TRBV19 and TRBJ1-3, with D hard to call. Germline V gene lookup returns CDR1 LNHDA and CDR2 SQIVND (reference sequence). Trimming took off 7 bases at V and 2 bases at J, with 18 bases between the two ends. The CDR3 extends over 16 amino acids. The CDR3 DNA reads TGTGCCAGTAAAGAAGGTTTGTTGCATCCTGGAAACACCATATATTTT. Protein product: CASKEGLLHPGNTIYF.

The gene calls are TRBV28 and TRBJ1-2; the D gene is possibly TRBD1 (5 bases). Germline CDR1 MDHEN, CDR2 SYDVKM. The CDR3 contains 15 residues. V gave up 3 bases and J gave up 2 bases, with 13 bases separating them. The CDR3 here is CASSLGLQGNYGYTF. CDR3 bases: TGTGCCAGCAGTTTGGGGCTCCAGGGAAACTATGGCTACACCTTC.

This clone was detected once. This chain uses TRBV5-1 with TRBJ2-3; 8 nucleotides align to TRBD2. J lost 1 base, V lost 7 bases, and 5 bases had no gene match. The CDR3 is 14 residues long. Germline V gene sequence: CDR1 SGHRS, CDR2 YFSETQ. CDR3 sequence (DNA): TGCGCCAGCCGTAATAGCGGGGGCACAGATACGCAGTATTTT. Amino acid sequence: CASRNSGGTDTQYF. Drawing the rest from reference TRBV5-1 and TRBJ2-3, the complete variable domain is KAGVTQTPRYLIKTRGQQVTLSCSPISGHRSVSWYQQTPGQGLQFLFEYFSETQRNKGNFPGRFSGRQFSNSRSEMNVSTLELGDSALYLCASRNSGGTDTQYFGPGTRLTVL.

V usage is TRBV10-3 and J usage is TRBJ1-5; TRBD1 is a possible D gene (6 bases). Trimming pared 10 bases from V and 5 bases from J, leaving 18 bases between. Germline CDR1 is ENHRY and CDR2 is SYGVKD. The CDR3 is 14 residues long. The CDR3 sequence is CASNPGVGDQPQHF. CDR3 DNA sequence: TGTGCCAGCAATCCAGGGGTGGGTGATCAGCCCCAGCATTTT.

The CDR3 bases are TGTGCCAGCAGCCAAGCGACTAGAGTTAGCACAGATACGCAGTATTTT. Translation: CASSQATRVSTDTQYF. V gene TRBV4-2 combines with J gene TRBJ2-3; tentative D call: TRBD2 (6 bases). The ends were cut back, 1 base at V and 0 bases at J, with 11 bases in the middle. Germline lookup yields CDR1 LGHNA and CDR2 YNFKEQ. The CDR3 sequence is 16 residues long.

Here the CDR3 reads CATSREVGEQYF. CDR3 DNA sequence: TGTGCCACCAGCAGAGAGGTGGGCGAGCAGTACTTC. The chain has TRBV15 and TRBJ2-7; D remains ambiguous. Between the trimmed V and J ends, which lost 0 bases and 6 bases, there was a span of 6 bases. The CDR3 is made up of 12 amino acids. Germline assignment: CDR1 LNHNV and CDR2 YYDKDF (reference sequence).

This clone is a singleton in its sample. The chain recombines TRBV11-2 with TRBJ2-3; 14 bases align to TRBD2. CDR1 SGHAT and CDR2 FQNNGV come from the germline V gene. This CDR3 is built from 16 residues. Trimming took 1 base from V and 4 from J; bases not matched to a gene: 1. CDR3 amino acids: CASSLGLAGGPDTQYF. In DNA form, the CDR3 reads TGTGCCAGCAGCTTAGGACTAGCGGGGGGGCCAGATACGCAGTATTTT. The whole variable domain, remainder taken from reference TRBV11-2 and TRBJ2-3, is EAGVAQSPRYKIIEKRQSVAFWCNPISGHATLYWYQQILGQGPKLLIQFQNNGVVDDSQLPKDRFSAERLKGVDSTLKIQPAKLEDSAVYLCASSLGLAGGPDTQYFGPGTRLTVL.

The chain combines TRBV19 with TRBJ2-1; 12 nucleotides line up with TRBD2. The V segment lost 5 bases and the J segment 6 bases; nucleotides outside the gene matches: 5. The CDR3 totals 15 residues. The germline CDR1 and CDR2 sequences are LNHDA and SQIVND (reference sequence). The DNA of the CDR3 is TGTGCCAGTAGTTCTGGACTAGCGGGAAGCAATGAGCAGTTCTTC. Encoded protein: CASSSGLAGSNEQFF. Supplemented by reference TRBV19 and TRBJ2-1, the full variable domain reads DGGITQSPKYLFRKEGQNVTLSCEQNLNHDAMYWYRQDPGQGLRLIYYSQIVNDFQKGDIAEGYSVSREKKESFPLTVTSAQKNPTAFYLCASSSGLAGSNEQFFGPGTRLTVL.

CDR3 sequence (DNA): TGCGCCAGCAGCTTGAACGCTCGGAACACTGAAGCTTTCTTT. It codes for CASSLNARNTEAFF. This chain links TRBV5-1 with TRBJ1-1, with D unresolved. The V end was cut by 1 base, the J end by 1 base, with 8 bases between. The germline V gene encodes CDR1 SGHRS and CDR2 YFSETQ. The CDR3 spans 14 residues.

CDR3 sequence reads: CATSSTGGYAKNIQYF. CDR3 in DNA: TGTGCCACCAGCTCGACAGGGGGATATGCCAAAAACATTCAGTACTTC. This rearrangement joins TRBV15 to TRBJ2-4, with 9 nucleotides matching TRBD1. Germline V gene data show CDR1 as LNHNV and CDR2 as YYDKDF (reference sequence). This CDR3 is built from 16 residues. Trimming at V came to 5 bases and at J to 1 base, leaving 6 bases not matched to a gene.

The rearrangement uses TRBV19 and TRBJ2-2, with TRBD2 matching over 7 bases. V shed 6 bases and J 0 bases; nucleotides not matched to a gene: 7. This CDR3 is 16 amino acids long. Per germline, CDR1 LNHDA and CDR2 SQIVND (reference sequence). The CDR3 region is CASRGTGGPNTGELFF. The DNA of the CDR3 is TGTGCCAGTAGAGGAACGGGGGGACCGAACACCGGGGAGCTGTTTTTT.

V gene TRBV4-3 combines with J gene TRBJ1-1; D gene ambiguous. This CDR3 is built from 14 residues. In germline, CDR1 is LGHNA, CDR2 YSLEER. The V end was cut by 1 base, the J end by 0 bases, with 6 bases between. The CDR3 loop reads CASSQGRMNTEAFF. The CDR3 bases are TGCGCCAGCAGCCAAGGACGGATGAACACTGAAGCTTTCTTT.

The chain links TRBV11-2 to TRBJ1-2, with 9 bases lining up with TRBD1. CDR1 and CDR2 from the germline V gene are SGHAT and FQNNGV. This CDR3 comprises 15 residues. J was trimmed by 5 bases and V by 5 bases; bases with no gene match: 9. The CDR3 loop is CASSTPTGGLYGYTF. CDR3 bases: TGTGCCAGCAGCACACCCACAGGGGGCCTATATGGCTACACCTTC.

J is TRBJ1-1 and V is TRBV6-5, with a tentative D call TRBD1 (6 bases). The CDR3 is 15 residues long. Germline V CDR1 and CDR2: MNHEY, SVGAGI. V was shortened by 3 bases and J by 5 bases, with 16 bases between the two germline ends. DNA of the CDR3: TGTGCCAGCAGTTATACAGGGTCAATCCGAACTGAAGCTTTCTTT. This translates into CASSYTGSIRTEAFF.

This clone came up a few times. V and J are TRBV27 and TRBJ2-7, with TRBD2 matching over 11 bases. Germline loops: CDR1 MNHEY, CDR2 SMNVEV (reference sequence). The CDR3 has 15 amino acids. J was trimmed by 6 bases and V by 5 bases; bases with no gene match: 9. CDR3 sequence: CASSPLTSGVGEQYF. For the CDR3, the DNA is TGTGCCAGCAGTCCGCTGACTAGCGGGGTGGGCGAGCAGTACTTC.

This sequence joins TRBV28 and TRBJ1-4, with D unresolved. V was cut by 6 bases and J by 6 bases, with 8 bases left in between. Germline values: CDR1 MDHEN, CDR2 SYDVKM. This CDR3 spans 12 amino acids. CDR3 bases: TGTGCCAGCAGCGTAGTGTATGAAAAACTGTTTTTT. Protein sequence: CASSVVYEKLFF.

The rearrangement uses TRBV14 and TRBJ2-1; D perhaps matches TRBD2 (5 bases). Deletions cut 0 bases from V and 8 bases from J, with 8 bases between. Germline CDR1 SGHDN, CDR2 FVKESK. The CDR3 spans 13 residues. The CDR3 spells CASSQDRGYEQFF. CDR3 nucleotides: TGTGCCAGCAGCCAAGACCGAGGGTATGAGCAGTTCTTC.

The chain combines TRBV18 with TRBJ1-1, with D maybe TRBD1 (5 bases). Germline lookup yields CDR1 KGHSH and CDR2 LQKENI. This CDR3 spans 12 amino acids. V was shortened by 2 bases and J by 10 bases, with 11 bases between the two germline ends. The CDR3 coding sequence is TGTGCCAGCTCACCAGGTGGGGGGGGAGCTTTCTTT. This codes for CASSPGGGGAFF.

This rearrangement joins TRBV12-5 to TRBJ2-7; D may be TRBD2 (5 bases). Germline CDR1 is LGHNT and CDR2 is FRNRAP. The V end lost 7 bases, the J end lost 2 bases, and 15 bases lay between the germline ends. The CDR3 loop spans 14 amino acids. CDR3 in DNA: TGTGCTAGTGCAAGGAGGCCCACCCCCTACGAGCAGTACTTC. It is translated as CASARRPTPYEQYF.